The 21 T cell receptor beta chains reported below all come from one sample, sequenced in a study of T cell repertoires in cytomegalovirus infection. One entry per CDR3 protein results from TCRdb running MiXCR on the reads. The sample consists of fewer than 250,000 distinct CDR3 sequences, roughly an eighth of them appearing once. The sequenced sample consisted of PBMCs. Receptors were obtained from a human donor in good health (CMV status not recorded). Some clones in this sample may be carry-over from other donors' samples.

This clonotype appeared many times. The chain is built from TRBV7-2 and TRBJ2-2; TRBD2 aligns across 9 bases. This CDR3 has 15 residues. CDR1 is SGHTA and CDR2 is FQGNSA in the germline V gene. V shed 5 bases, J shed 4 bases, and the junction held 5 bases outside the gene matches. The CDR3 DNA reads TGTGCCAGCAGCGTGACTAGCGGAGCCACCGGGGAGCTGTTTTTT. Translation gives CASSVTSGATGELFF. Full variable domain (rest looked up from reference TRBV7-2 and TRBJ2-2): GAGVSQSPSNKVTEKGKDVELRCDPISGHTALYWYRQSLGQGLEFLIYFQGNSAPDKSGLPSDRFSAERTGGSVSTLTIQRTQQEDSAVYLCASSVTSGATGELFFGEGSRLTVL.

The chain links TRBV6-2 or TRBV6-3 to TRBJ2-1; D call uncertain. Trimming cost V 2 bases and J 7 bases, with 15 bases left between them. The CDR3 runs 15 residues. Germline V lookup: CDR1 MNHEY, CDR2 SVGEGT. The DNA for the CDR3 is TGTGCCAGCAGTTACGAGCACCCGATTGGTAATGAGCAGTTCTTC. Its translation is CASSYEHPIGNEQFF.

This clonotype was observed many times. The chain joins TRBV28 to TRBJ2-7; TRBD1 matches 8 bases. Looked up from germline, CDR1 is MDHEN and CDR2 is SYDVKM. Trimming cost V 9 bases and J 9 bases; bases outside gene matches: 13. The CDR3 covers 13 residues. CDR3 residues: CASSTAQGAWQYF. CDR3 coding DNA: TGTGCCAGTAGTACGGCCCAGGGGGCTTGGCAGTACTTC.

This clonotype was counted many times. CDR3 sequence reads: CASIGITGVTEAFF. As DNA, the CDR3 is TGTGCCAGCATAGGGATAACAGGGGTAACTGAAGCTTTCTTT. This chain links TRBV6-1 with TRBJ1-1; 7 positions agree with TRBD1. V lost 7 bases, J lost 5 bases, and 10 bases stayed unmatched. Germline V gene data show CDR1 as MNHNS and CDR2 as SASEGT. The length of the CDR3 is 14 residues.

This clonotype occurred a few times. V usage is TRBV3-1 and J usage is TRBJ1-5, with a weak D call TRBD1 (6 bases). The CDR3 contains 15 residues. Germline V CDR1 and CDR2: LGHDT, YNNKEL (reference sequence). V was trimmed by 5 bases and J by 6 bases, leaving 17 bases between them. The CDR3 DNA is TGTGCCAGCAGCGAGGGACACGGGTTTACTCAGCCCCAGCATTTT. Translating gives CASSEGHGFTQPQHF.

The chain's CDR3 is CASRSGLAGYTDTQYF. CDR3 bases: TGTGCCAGCAGATCCGGACTAGCGGGGTACACAGATACGCAGTATTTT. The chain combines TRBV2 with TRBJ2-3; 12 nucleotides align to TRBD2. CDR1 and CDR2 from the germline V gene are SNHLY and FYNNEI. This CDR3 is built from 16 residues. Trimming at V came to 6 bases and at J to 2 bases, leaving 6 bases not matched to a gene.

There are many counts of this clonotype. The J gene is TRBJ2-1, the V gene TRBV7-2; D uncertain. The CDR3 sequence is 14 residues long. V was cut by 5 bases and J by 6 bases, with 14 bases left in between. CDR1 is SGHTA and CDR2 is FQGNSA in the germline V gene. In nucleotides, the CDR3 is TGTGCCAGCAGCCCGCCTGACCAGTCCAATGAGCAGTTCTTC. Translated: CASSPPDQSNEQFF.

This clonotype appeared a few times. The chain recombines TRBV5-4 with TRBJ2-7, with D possibly being TRBD1 or TRBD2 (5 bases each). V lost 0 bases, J lost 1 base, and 14 bases lay in between. This CDR3 has 16 amino acids. Per the germline V gene, CDR1 is SGHNT and CDR2 is YYREEE (reference sequence). The chain's CDR3 is CASSLDFGDGSYEQYF. CDR3 in DNA: TGTGCCAGCAGCTTGGACTTTGGGGACGGATCCTACGAGCAGTACTTC.

This clonotype was counted many times. The rearrangement joins TRBV6-1 to TRBJ1-2, with D perhaps TRBD1 (6 bases). Germline CDR1 MNHNS, CDR2 SASEGT. CDR3 length equals 14 residues. The V gene lost 7 bases and the J gene lost 7 bases, with 19 bases spanning the gap. CDR3 bases: TGTGCCAGCAACGAGGTCGGGGGCCAGCGTGGCTACACCTTC. Translated, it gives CASNEVGGQRGYTF.

The chain joins TRBV20-1 to TRBJ2-2; D uncertain. This CDR3 has 13 amino acids. CDR1 and CDR2 from the germline V gene are DFQATT and SNEGSKA (reference sequence). The V end lost 4 bases, the J end lost 6 bases, and 12 bases lay between the germline ends. CDR3 region: CSATGRIPGELFF. In DNA, the CDR3 is TGCAGTGCTACTGGACGGATCCCCGGGGAGCTGTTTTTT.

This clonotype has at least ten counts. The gene calls are TRBV19 and TRBJ1-5, with D uncertain. Germline V CDR1 and CDR2: LNHDA, SQIVND (reference sequence). V dropped 7 bases and J dropped 6 bases, with 22 bases sitting between them. The CDR3 extends over 16 amino acids. The CDR3 reads CASTTDGQSLTQPQHF. The CDR3 nucleotides read TGTGCCAGTACCACGGACGGGCAAAGTTTGACTCAGCCCCAGCATTTT. The complete variable domain, with remaining parts taken from reference TRBV19 and TRBJ1-5, reads DGGITQSPKYLFRKEGQNVTLSCEQNLNHDAMYWYRQDPGQGLRLIYYSQIVNDFQKGDIAEGYSVSREKKESFPLTVTSAQKNPTAFYLCASTTDGQSLTQPQHFGDGTRLSIL.

This clonotype was detected a few times. The V gene is TRBV29-1, the J gene TRBJ1-1; 7 nucleotides match TRBD1. CDR1 SQVTM and CDR2 ANQGSEA come from the germline V gene. V was clipped by 6 bases and J by 5 bases; unmatched bases: 12. There are 14 residues in the CDR3. The CDR3 here is CSVSRGGGETEAFF. CDR3 DNA: TGCAGCGTCTCCAGGGGGGGGGGAGAAACTGAAGCTTTCTTT. Combining the CDR3 with reference TRBV29-1 and TRBJ1-1 gives the whole variable domain SAVISQKPSRDICQRGTSLTIQCQVDSQVTMMFWYRQQPGQSLTLIATANQGSEATYESGFVIDKFPISRPNLTFSTLTVSNMSPEDSSIYLCSVSRGGGETEAFFGQGTRLTVV.

This clonotype was counted at least ten times. The chain carries TRBV7-8 and TRBJ2-1; D gene ambiguous. Germline CDR1 reads SGHVS; CDR2 reads FQNEAQ. Trimming left V 1 base short and J 5 bases short, with 6 bases between. The CDR3 contains 13 residues. The CDR3 coding sequence is TGTGCCAGCAGCTTAGACGTTAACAATGAGCAGTTCTTC. Translating gives CASSLDVNNEQFF.

CDR3 in amino acids: CATSAPGLTQETQYF. The CDR3 DNA follows: TGTGCCACCAGTGCCCCTGGACTGACCCAAGAGACCCAGTACTTC. This chain links TRBV24-1 with TRBJ2-5, with D possibly being TRBD2 (5 bases). Germline V CDR1 and CDR2: KGHDR, SFDVKD. V was shortened by 5 bases and J by 1 base, with 13 bases between the two germline ends. The CDR3 is made up of 15 amino acids.

At least ten counts were recorded for this clonotype. V usage is TRBV14 and J usage is TRBJ2-7; weak D call: TRBD1 (5 bases). Looked up from germline, CDR1 is SGHDN and CDR2 is FVKESK. This CDR3 has 14 residues. Trimming took off 1 base at V and 4 bases at J, with 11 bases between the two ends. The CDR3 protein is CASSQGRRGYEQYF. In DNA form, the CDR3 reads TGTGCCAGCAGCCAAGGCCGAAGGGGATACGAGCAGTACTTC.

This clonotype was recorded at least ten times. The chain links TRBV20-1 to TRBJ2-7; D may be TRBD1 or TRBD2 (5 bases each). The CDR3 runs to 16 residues. The germline V gene encodes CDR1 DFQATT and CDR2 SNEGSKA (reference sequence). The V and J ends lost 4 bases and 2 bases respectively, with 21 bases between them. This CDR3 reads CSANSGDGPAPYEQYF. The CDR3, as DNA: TGCAGTGCTAATTCCGGGGACGGGCCGGCCCCCTACGAGCAGTACTTC.

The chain employs TRBV4-3 and TRBJ1-5; D is ambiguous. V was trimmed by 0 bases and J by 5 bases, leaving 5 bases between them. Germline V gene data show CDR1 as LGHNA and CDR2 as YSLEER. The CDR3 has 13 residues. In DNA, the CDR3 is TGCGCCAGCAGCCAAGACAACGATCAGCCCCAGCATTTT. Encoded protein: CASSQDNDQPQHF.

This clonotype came up many times. V is TRBV7-2 and J is TRBJ2-1, with 7 bases aligning to TRBD1. CDR1 SGHTA and CDR2 FQGNSA come from the germline V gene. The CDR3 sequence is 15 residues long. V was pared by 5 bases and J by 7 bases, with 11 bases of the junction left unmatched. The chain's CDR3 is CASSQSGQMANEQFF. CDR3 sequence (DNA): TGTGCCAGCAGCCAATCGGGACAGATGGCGAATGAGCAGTTCTTC.

This clonotype has a single count. This chain links TRBV5-1 with TRBJ1-2, with D perhaps TRBD1 (5 bases). Trimming left V 4 bases short and J 4 bases short, with 11 bases between. This CDR3 is 13 amino acids long. CDR1 is SGHRS, CDR2 YFSETQ, per germline. The CDR3 region has the DNA TGCGCCAGCAGCAACCGGGGCGGCTATGGCTACACCTTC. Translation: CASSNRGGYGYTF.

Many counts were recorded for this clonotype. The chain recombines TRBV7-2 with TRBJ2-7, with a possible D match to TRBD1 (6 bases). The length of the CDR3 is 13 residues. Germline V gene data show CDR1 as SGHTA and CDR2 as FQGNSA. V was cut by 4 bases and J by 6 bases, with 13 bases left in between. CDR3 in DNA: TGTGCCAGCAGCTCAGGCACAGGGCGCGAGCAGTACTTC. Translated, it gives CASSSGTGREQYF.

This clonotype was recorded many times. The rearrangement uses TRBV28 and TRBJ2-7; D tentatively reads TRBD1 or TRBD2 (5 bases each). Germline CDR1 MDHEN, CDR2 SYDVKM. V dropped 3 bases and J dropped 2 bases, with 14 bases sitting between them. The CDR3 has 15 residues. This CDR3 is CASSFGASSTYEQYF. In nucleotides, the CDR3 is TGTGCCAGCAGTTTTGGGGCTAGCTCTACCTACGAGCAGTACTTC.